The next 18 T cell receptor beta chains were all read from a single sample in a study of monozygotic twins with inflammatory bowel disease. Reprocessing the 5' RACE reads, TCRdb reports a single entry for every CDR3 protein and omits DNA. The sample totals more than 350,000 distinct CDR3 sequences. What was sequenced was blood. These receptors all come from a human donor with ulcerative colitis or Crohn's disease, or a healthy co-twin of an affected twin (not recorded which).

The V call is TRBV4-2, the J call TRBJ1-1. The CDR3 extends over 15 amino acids. The germline CDR1 and CDR2 sequences are LGHNA and YNFKEQ. This CDR3 reads CASSQDPLMNTEAFF.

This chain connects TRBV20-1 to TRBJ2-7. Germline lookup yields CDR1 DFQATT and CDR2 SNEGSKA (reference sequence). The CDR3 extends over 14 amino acids. CDR3 protein: CSARDQTAFYEQYF.

The V and J genes are TRBV5-1 and TRBJ2-3; the D call from TCRdb, TRBD2, cannot be confirmed without DNA. The CDR3 is made up of 12 amino acids. CDR1 and CDR2 from the germline V gene are SGHRS and YFSETQ. This chain's CDR3 is CASSPDSGTQYF.

This sequence joins TRBV5-8 and TRBJ2-1; TCRdb names TRBD1, which stays unverified in the absence of DNA. Germline V CDR1 and CDR2: SGHTS, YDEGEE. This CDR3 contains 15 residues. The CDR3 sequence is CASTLGQGKDNEQFF.

The CDR3 reads CASSQPPTATYEQYF. The chain has TRBV28 and TRBJ2-7; with no DNA, the TCRdb D assignment of TRBD1 cannot be verified. Germline V lookup: CDR1 MDHEN, CDR2 SYDVKM. This CDR3 is built from 15 residues.

The chain is built from TRBV4-2 and TRBJ2-7; the D call of TRBD2 rests on TCRdb alone, since no DNA is present to check it. The CDR3 contains 14 residues. Germline V gene lookup returns CDR1 LGHNA and CDR2 YNFKEQ. This CDR3 reads CASSVRDSPGEQYF.

The V call is TRBV7-3, the J call TRBJ2-3; lacking DNA, the TRBD1 call made by TCRdb goes unchecked. Germline V lookup: CDR1 SGHTA, CDR2 FQGTGA. CDR3 length: 13 amino acids. The CDR3 region is CASSPNRGNTQYF.

The chain links TRBV5-4 to TRBJ2-4; with no DNA, the TCRdb D assignment of TRBD2 cannot be verified. Germline V gene sequence: CDR1 SGHNT, CDR2 YYREEE (reference sequence). The CDR3 is 16 residues long. CDR3 residues: CASSHGLAGGQNIQYF.

The CDR3 sequence is CASGTQPSYNEQFF. The chain is built from TRBV7-2 and TRBJ2-1; the D call of TRBD2 rests on TCRdb alone, since no DNA is present to check it. CDR1 SGHTA and CDR2 FQGNSA come from the germline V gene. The CDR3 is 14 amino acids.

The CDR3: CASSPWERTGVAGVEAFF. The chain is built from TRBV12-3 or TRBV12-4 and TRBJ1-1; TCRdb reports TRBD1, a call that lacks DNA to check it against. CDR3 length equals 18 residues.

This chain connects TRBV15 to TRBJ2-5. The CDR3 spans 14 residues. CDR1 and CDR2 from the germline V gene are LNHNV and YYDKDF (reference sequence). The CDR3 spells CATSRDRIQETQYF.

The chain joins TRBV3-1 to TRBJ1-2; the D call from TCRdb, TRBD1, cannot be confirmed without DNA. This CDR3 has 16 amino acids. Germline lookup yields CDR1 LGHDT and CDR2 YNNKEL (reference sequence). The CDR3 reads CASSRRPAQGNYGYTF.

This chain joins TRBV5-1 and TRBJ2-6; TCRdb calls TRBD1, which cannot be checked without DNA. The CDR3 length is 17 residues. CDR1 is SGHRS and CDR2 is YFSETQ in the germline V gene. The CDR3 loop reads CASSPEGAYSGANVLTF. Full variable domain (remainder filled in from reference TRBV5-1 and TRBJ2-6): KAGVTQTPRYLIKTRGQQVTLSCSPISGHRSVSWYQQTPGQGLQFLFEYFSETQRNKGNFPGRFSGRQFSNSRSEMNVSTLELGDSALYLCASSPEGAYSGANVLTFGAGSRLTVL.

The V call is TRBV18, the J call TRBJ2-2; without DNA, the TCRdb call of TRBD2 cannot be checked. Germline CDR1 and CDR2: KGHSH and LQKENI. The CDR3 sequence is 16 residues long. The CDR3 loop reads CASSASGTSGNGELFF.

This chain joins TRBV2 and TRBJ2-7; lacking DNA, the TRBD1 call made by TCRdb goes unchecked. The CDR3 consists of 13 residues. The germline V gene encodes CDR1 SNHLY and CDR2 FYNNEI. CDR3 loop: CASQGQDTYEQYF.

The chain couples TRBV11-2 to TRBJ1-2. The CDR3 spans 13 residues. Germline CDR1 reads SGHAT; CDR2 reads FQNNGV. This CDR3 is CASSSGPESGYTF.

This CDR3 reads CASSRRLAGGETQYF. The chain has TRBV5-1 and TRBJ2-5; as DNA is missing, the TRBD2 call by TCRdb cannot be tested. This CDR3 is 15 amino acids long. Germline V CDR1 and CDR2: SGHRS, YFSETQ.

The V and J genes are TRBV5-1 and TRBJ1-1; without DNA, the TCRdb call of TRBD1 cannot be checked. The CDR3 totals 14 residues. Germline V gives CDR1 SGHRS, CDR2 YFSETQ. The CDR3 here is CASMDTGGALEAFF.